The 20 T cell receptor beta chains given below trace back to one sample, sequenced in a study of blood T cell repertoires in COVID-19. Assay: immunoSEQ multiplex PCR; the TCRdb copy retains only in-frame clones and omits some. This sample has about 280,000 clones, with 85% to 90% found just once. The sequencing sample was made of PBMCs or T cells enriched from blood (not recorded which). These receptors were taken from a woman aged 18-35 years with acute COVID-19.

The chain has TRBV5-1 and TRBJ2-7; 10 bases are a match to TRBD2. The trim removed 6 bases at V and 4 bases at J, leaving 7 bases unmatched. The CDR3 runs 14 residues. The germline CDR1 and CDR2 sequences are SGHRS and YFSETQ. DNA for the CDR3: TGCGCCAGCAAGATACTAGCGGGACAGTACGAGCAGTACTTC. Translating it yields CASKILAGQYEQYF.

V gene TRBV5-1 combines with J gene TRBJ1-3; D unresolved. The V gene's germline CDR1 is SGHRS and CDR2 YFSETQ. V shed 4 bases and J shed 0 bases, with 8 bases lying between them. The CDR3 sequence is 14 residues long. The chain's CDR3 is CASSGGYSGNTIYF. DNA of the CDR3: TGCGCCAGCAGCGGCGGGTACTCTGGAAACACCATATATTTT.

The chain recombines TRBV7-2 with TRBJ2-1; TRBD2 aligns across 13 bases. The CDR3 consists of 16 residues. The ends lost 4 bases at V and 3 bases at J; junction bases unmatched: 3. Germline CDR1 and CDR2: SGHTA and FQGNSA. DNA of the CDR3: TGTGCCAGCAGCTGGGGGACTAGCGGGATCTACAATGAGCAGTTCTTC. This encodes CASSWGTSGIYNEQFF.

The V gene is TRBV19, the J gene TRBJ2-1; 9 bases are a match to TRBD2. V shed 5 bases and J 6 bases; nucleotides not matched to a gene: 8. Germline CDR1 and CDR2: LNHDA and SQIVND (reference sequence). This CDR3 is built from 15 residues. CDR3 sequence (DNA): TGTGCCAGTAGTGGGCTAGCGGGAAGTGTCAATGAGCAGTTCTTC. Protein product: CASSGLAGSVNEQFF.

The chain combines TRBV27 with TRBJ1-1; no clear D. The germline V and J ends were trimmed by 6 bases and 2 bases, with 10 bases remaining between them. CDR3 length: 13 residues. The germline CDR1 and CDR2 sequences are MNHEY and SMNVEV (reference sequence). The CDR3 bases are TGTGCCAGCAGCTCCCCCCCCAACACTGAAGCTTTCTTT. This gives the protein CASSSPPNTEAFF.

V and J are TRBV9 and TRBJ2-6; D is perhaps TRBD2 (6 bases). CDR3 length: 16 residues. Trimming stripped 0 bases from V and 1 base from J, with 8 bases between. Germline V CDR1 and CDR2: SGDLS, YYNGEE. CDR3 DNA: TGTGCCAGCAGCGTAGCGGGAGTTTCTGGGGCCAACGTCCTGACTTTC. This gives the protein CASSVAGVSGANVLTF.

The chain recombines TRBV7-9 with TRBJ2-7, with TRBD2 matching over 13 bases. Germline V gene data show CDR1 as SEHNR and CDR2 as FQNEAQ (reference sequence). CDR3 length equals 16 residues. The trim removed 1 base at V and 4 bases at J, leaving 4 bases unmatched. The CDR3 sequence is CASSLGTSGRVYEQYF. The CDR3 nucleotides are TGTGCCAGCAGCTTAGGGACTAGCGGGAGAGTATACGAGCAGTACTTC.

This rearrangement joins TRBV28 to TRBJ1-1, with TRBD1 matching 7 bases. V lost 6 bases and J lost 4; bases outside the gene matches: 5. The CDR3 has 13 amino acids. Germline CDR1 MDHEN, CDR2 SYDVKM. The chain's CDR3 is CASSPAGGTEAFF. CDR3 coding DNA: TGTGCCAGCAGCCCTGCAGGGGGCACTGAAGCTTTCTTT.

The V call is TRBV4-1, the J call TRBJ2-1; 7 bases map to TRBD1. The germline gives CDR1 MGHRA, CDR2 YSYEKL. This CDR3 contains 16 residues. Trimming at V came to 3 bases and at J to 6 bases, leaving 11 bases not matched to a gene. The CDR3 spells CASSQPGQKVGNEQFF. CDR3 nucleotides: TGCGCCAGCAGCCAGCCGGGACAGAAGGTCGGCAATGAGCAGTTCTTC.

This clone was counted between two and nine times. The CDR3 region is CASSLSGEYSPLHF. CDR3 nucleotide sequence: TGTGCCAGCAGTTTGTCAGGGGAGTATTCACCCCTCCACTTT. The chain links TRBV27 to TRBJ1-6, with D possibly being TRBD1 (6 bases). Germline CDR1 MNHEY, CDR2 SMNVEV (reference sequence). CDR3 length equals 14 residues. Trimming pared 3 bases from V and 8 bases from J, leaving 11 bases between.

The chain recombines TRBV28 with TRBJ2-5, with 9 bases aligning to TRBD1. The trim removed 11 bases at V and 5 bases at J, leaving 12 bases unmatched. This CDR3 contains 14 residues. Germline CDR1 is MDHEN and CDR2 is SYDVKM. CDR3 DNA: TGTGCCTGGAGAAAAACAGGGGGCGGTGAGACCCAGTACTTC. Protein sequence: CAWRKTGGGETQYF.

CDR3 in DNA: TGTGCCAGCAGCATGACAGGGGTGACGACTGAAGCTTTCTTT. Translated, it gives CASSMTGVTTEAFF. The chain has TRBV11-2 and TRBJ1-1; TRBD1 agrees at 8 bases. This CDR3 contains 14 residues. Germline loops: CDR1 SGHAT, CDR2 FQNNGV. The ends lost 5 bases at V and 5 bases at J; junction bases unmatched: 7.

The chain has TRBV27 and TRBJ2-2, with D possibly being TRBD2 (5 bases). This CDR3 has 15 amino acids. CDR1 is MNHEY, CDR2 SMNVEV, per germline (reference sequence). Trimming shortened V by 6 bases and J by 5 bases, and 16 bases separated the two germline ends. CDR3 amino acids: CASSTQGLVTGELFF. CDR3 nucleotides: TGTGCCAGCAGCACTCAAGGACTCGTTACCGGGGAGCTGTTTTTT.

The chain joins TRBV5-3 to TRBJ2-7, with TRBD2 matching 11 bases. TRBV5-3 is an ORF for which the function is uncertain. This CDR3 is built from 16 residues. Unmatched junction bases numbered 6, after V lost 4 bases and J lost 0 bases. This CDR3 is CARSPELAGASYEQYF. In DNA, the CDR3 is TGTGCCAGAAGCCCGGAACTAGCGGGAGCCTCCTACGAGCAGTACTTC.

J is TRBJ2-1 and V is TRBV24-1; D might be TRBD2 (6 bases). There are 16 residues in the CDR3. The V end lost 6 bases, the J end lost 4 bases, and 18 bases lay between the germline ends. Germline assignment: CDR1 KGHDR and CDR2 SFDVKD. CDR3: CATSPGGYRPYNEQFF. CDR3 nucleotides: TGTGCCACCAGTCCAGGAGGGTACAGACCTTACAATGAGCAGTTCTTC.

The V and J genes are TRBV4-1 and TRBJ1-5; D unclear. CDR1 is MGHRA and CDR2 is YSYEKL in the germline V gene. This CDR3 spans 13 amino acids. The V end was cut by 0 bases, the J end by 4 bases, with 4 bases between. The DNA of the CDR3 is TGCGCCAGCAGCCAAGACTCGAATCAGCCCCAGCATTTT. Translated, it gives CASSQDSNQPQHF.

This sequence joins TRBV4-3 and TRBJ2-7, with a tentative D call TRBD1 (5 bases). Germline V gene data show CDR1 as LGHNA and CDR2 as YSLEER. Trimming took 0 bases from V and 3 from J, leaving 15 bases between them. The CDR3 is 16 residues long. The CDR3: CASSQENLQQDYEQYF. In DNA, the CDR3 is TGCGCCAGCAGCCAAGAGAACCTTCAACAGGACTACGAGCAGTACTTC.

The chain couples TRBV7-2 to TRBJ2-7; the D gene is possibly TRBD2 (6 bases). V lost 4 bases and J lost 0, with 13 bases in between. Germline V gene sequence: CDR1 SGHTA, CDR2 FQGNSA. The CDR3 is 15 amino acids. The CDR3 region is CASSSPAGTSYEQYF. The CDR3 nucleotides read TGTGCCAGCAGCTCCCCTGCGGGGACCTCCTACGAGCAGTACTTC.

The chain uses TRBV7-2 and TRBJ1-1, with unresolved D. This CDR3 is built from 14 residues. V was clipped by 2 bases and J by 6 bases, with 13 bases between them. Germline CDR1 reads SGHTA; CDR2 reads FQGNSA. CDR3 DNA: TGTGCCAGCAGCTTACCCCCCAACGAGGCTGAAGCTTTCTTT. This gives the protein CASSLPPNEAEAFF.

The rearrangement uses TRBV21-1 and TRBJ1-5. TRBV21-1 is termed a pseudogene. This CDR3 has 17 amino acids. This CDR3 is CASSPPFKDYSNQPQHF. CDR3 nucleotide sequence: TGTGCCAGCAGCCCCCCCTTCAAGGACTATAGCAATCAGCCCCAGCATTTT.